The present T cell receptor (beta chain) was sequenced within a study of T cell responses to AZD1222 COVID-19 vaccine. General study results and limits: Mapped onto spike, vaccine-associated CD4 TCRs spanned it and were dominant at 160-218 and 743-854. Donors were mostly white British, more females; clonal diversity possibly underestimated.

On this clone itself: No antigen is known for it.

Using immunoSEQ multiplex PCR, the repertoire was profiled, and TCRdb retains in-frame clones only, with some absent. Found here are around 100,000 clones, 85% to 90% of them singletons; the top ten hold 3% to 3.5%. Trimming cost V 0 bases and J 1 base; bases outside gene matches: 1. The CDR3 loop spans 16 amino acids. Germline V gene sequence: CDR1 SNHLY, CDR2 FYNNEI. The clonotype comes from an adult in good health. The sample here was peripheral blood, taken on day 0 of AZD1222 vaccination. The chain links TRBV2 to TRBJ2-5; 11 bases map to TRBD1. The CDR3 bases are TGTGCCAGCAGTGAAGCGGGGACAGGGGGCCAAGAGACCCAGTACTTC. It yields the protein CASSEAGTGGQETQYF.